These 29 T cell receptor beta chains originate from one sample sequenced in a study of T-cell reconstitution after alpha-beta-depleted transplantation in children. It was with unique molecular identifiers that the TCRbeta library was prepared. Each CDR3 protein gets one entry after TCRdb re-called the PCR reads with MiXCR. The table lists around 960,000 distinct CDR3 sequences, 25% to 35% of them singletons. Sequencing was performed on PBMCs, mostly from graft donor cells, taken 360 days after TCRalphabeta/CD19-depleted stem cell transplant. The receptors derive from a boy less than two years old who had a stem cell transplant for SCID, so the T cells may come from the graft donor.

Only a few counts were recorded for this clonotype. The chain links TRBV5-6 to TRBJ2-7; perhaps D is TRBD1 or TRBD2 (5 bases each). This CDR3 region has 13 residues. V was clipped by 5 bases and J by 1 base, with 10 bases between them. CDR1 is SGHDT and CDR2 is YYEEEE in the germline V gene. CDR3 sequence reads: CASSGTVSYEQYF. The CDR3 DNA reads TGTGCCAGCAGTGGGACGGTATCCTACGAGCAGTACTTC.

The V call is TRBV5-1, the J call TRBJ2-3, with 13 bases lining up with TRBD2. The CDR3 spans 15 residues. V trimming: 4 bases; J trimming: 9 bases; junction bases outside the gene matches: 8. The germline gives CDR1 SGHRS, CDR2 YFSETQ. CDR3 region: CASSMGLAGSSTQYF. Here the CDR3 DNA reads TGCGCCAGCAGCATGGGACTAGCGGGGAGTTCGACGCAGTATTTT.

Worth noting for this clonotype: The CDR3 end shows no conserved phenylalanine or tryptophan, and so a read error is likely. V is TRBV29-1 and J is TRBJ2-3; D perhaps matches TRBD1 (5 bases). CDR1 and CDR2 (germline): SQVTM, ANQGSEA. Trimming took 4 bases from V and 0 from J, leaving 14 bases between them. The CDR3 totals 15 residues. This CDR3 is CSVARTTFSTDTQYY. CDR3 bases: TGCAGCGTTGCTCGGACAACATTTAGCACAGATACGCAGTATTAT.

The rearrangement joins TRBV6-2 or TRBV6-3 to TRBJ2-5, with a possible D match to TRBD2 (6 bases). Germline CDR1 MNHEY, CDR2 SVGEGT. V shed 6 bases and J shed 4 bases, with 18 bases lying between them. The CDR3 contains 15 residues. CDR3 loop: CASRPGPSVRETQYF. The CDR3 DNA sequence: TGTGCCAGCAGGCCTGGTCCTAGCGTTAGAGAGACCCAGTACTTC.

This clonotype was found a few times. The chain joins TRBV6-4 to TRBJ2-3, with TRBD2 as a possible D gene (5 bases). V lost 4 bases and J lost 2, with 19 bases in between. This CDR3 is built from 17 residues. Germline loops: CDR1 MRHNA, CDR2 SNTAGT. The CDR3 sequence is CASSGRTAQAFTDTQYF. DNA for the CDR3: TGTGCCAGCAGTGGGAGGACTGCTCAGGCTTTCACAGATACGCAGTATTTT.

The chain couples TRBV18 to TRBJ2-7; D gene unclear. The CDR3 totals 15 residues. The V end was cut by 3 bases, the J end by 3 bases, with 15 bases between. Germline V gene data show CDR1 as KGHSH and CDR2 as LQKENI. The CDR3 protein is CASSPGRASLYEQYF. CDR3 DNA sequence: TGTGCCAGCTCACCGGGCAGAGCTTCCCTCTACGAGCAGTACTTC.

The gene calls are TRBV7-9 and TRBJ2-2, with 8 bases matching TRBD1. This CDR3 comprises 13 residues. The V gene's germline CDR1 is SEHNR and CDR2 FQNEAQ (reference sequence). V gave up 4 bases and J gave up 6 bases; unmatched junction bases: 1. The CDR3 sequence: CASSSDRAGELFF. CDR3 sequence (DNA): TGTGCCAGCAGCTCGGACAGGGCCGGGGAGCTGTTTTTT.

The table lists this clonotype with a few counts. V usage is TRBV27 and J usage is TRBJ2-3; no clear D. V was clipped by 4 bases and J by 6 bases, with 14 bases between them. The CDR3 has 14 amino acids. Looked up from germline, CDR1 is MNHEY and CDR2 is SMNVEV (reference sequence). The chain's CDR3 is CASSSPLASDTQYF. CDR3 DNA sequence: TGTGCCAGCAGTTCCCCCCTTGCCTCCGATACGCAGTATTTT.

This clonotype has only a few counts. The CDR3 loop is CSARARRSSNEQFF. In DNA form, the CDR3 reads TGCAGTGCTAGAGCAAGACGCTCCTCAAATGAGCAGTTCTTC. The chain couples TRBV20-1 to TRBJ2-1; D not resolved. V was cut by 1 base and J by 7 bases, with 14 bases left in between. There are 14 residues in the CDR3. Germline loops: CDR1 DFQATT, CDR2 SNEGSKA (reference sequence).

In its sample, this clonotype was seen many times. The rearrangement uses TRBV6-2 or TRBV6-3 and TRBJ2-1; 8 bases map to TRBD2. The CDR3 length is 13 residues. The V segment lost 6 bases and the J segment 9 bases; nucleotides outside the gene matches: 7. Germline CDR1 MNHEY, CDR2 SVGEGT. CDR3 DNA sequence: TGTGCCAGCAGCCCTCGGGGGGGAGGTGAGCAGTTCTTC. Amino acid sequence: CASSPRGGGEQFF.

This clonotype came up a few times. The rearrangement uses TRBV7-9 and TRBJ1-3; D may be TRBD1 (5 bases). Trimming took 3 bases from V and 0 from J, leaving 12 bases between them. Germline V gene data show CDR1 as SEHNR and CDR2 as FQNEAQ (reference sequence). The CDR3 consists of 16 residues. The CDR3 DNA reads TGTGCCAGCAGCTTTGGGGACCGCATCTCTGGAAACACCATATATTTT. It is translated as CASSFGDRISGNTIYF.

The chain couples TRBV29-1 to TRBJ2-5, with 8 bases that match TRBD1. The V segment lost 0 bases and the J segment 7 bases; nucleotides outside the gene matches: 4. CDR1 and CDR2 from the germline V gene are SQVTM and ANQGSEA. This CDR3 comprises 13 residues. This chain's CDR3 is CSVEDRTGWTQYF. DNA for the CDR3: TGCAGCGTTGAAGATCGGACAGGGTGGACCCAGTACTTC.

This clonotype was observed a few times. The rearrangement links TRBV10-3 to TRBJ2-7; 11 bases match TRBD1. The CDR3 is 13 amino acids. Per germline, CDR1 ENHRY and CDR2 SYGVKD. Trimming removed 8 bases from V and 6 bases from J; junction bases left unmatched: 6. For the CDR3, the DNA is TGTGCCATCGCGCCGGGACAGGGGGTCGAGCAGTACTTC. This codes for CAIAPGQGVEQYF.

J is TRBJ2-6 and V is TRBV14; tentative D call: TRBD1 (5 bases). V gave up 0 bases and J gave up 0 bases, with 9 bases separating them. There are 17 residues in the CDR3. Germline V gene data show CDR1 as SGHDN and CDR2 as FVKESK. The CDR3 region has the DNA TGTGCCAGCAGCCAAGATTGGGGCCTCTCTGGGGCCAACGTCCTGACTTTC. Translating it yields CASSQDWGLSGANVLTF.

Only a few counts were recorded for this clonotype. V gene TRBV6-2 or TRBV6-3 combines with J gene TRBJ1-1, with 9 bases aligning to TRBD1. This CDR3 is built from 20 residues. Trimming took 2 bases from V and 0 from J; bases not matched to a gene: 16. In germline, CDR1 is MNHEY, CDR2 SVGEGT. The chain's CDR3 is CASSYPIQGAKTLMNTEAFF. The CDR3 nucleotides are TGTGCCAGCAGTTACCCCATACAGGGGGCGAAAACCCTCATGAACACTGAAGCTTTCTTT.

This chain joins TRBV3-1 and TRBJ1-6; a possible D gene is TRBD1 (5 bases). V was cut by 1 base and J by 8 bases, with 12 bases left in between. The CDR3 has 15 amino acids. Germline loops: CDR1 LGHDT, CDR2 YNNKEL (reference sequence). As DNA, the CDR3 is TGTGCCAGCAGCCAAGGATTGGGGCCATATTCACCCCTCCACTTT. Protein: CASSQGLGPYSPLHF.

The chain joins TRBV7-3 to TRBJ2-3, with TRBD2 as a possible D gene (7 bases). Per the germline V gene, CDR1 is SGHTA and CDR2 is FQGTGA. There are 19 residues in the CDR3. Trimming removed 2 bases from V and 8 bases from J, with 29 bases in between. This CDR3 reads CASSLRGALTGPFQSTQYF. CDR3 DNA: TGTGCCAGCAGCTTACGGGGGGCCCTAACGGGACCTTTCCAGAGTACGCAGTATTTT. The variable domain in full, with the rest retrieved from reference TRBV7-3 and TRBJ2-3, is GAGVSQTPSNKVTEKGKYVELRCDPISGHTALYWYRQSLGQGPEFLIYFQGTGAADDSGLPNDRFFAVRPEGSVSTLKIQRTERGDSAVYLCASSLRGALTGPFQSTQYFGPGTRLTVL.

This clonotype has at least ten counts. The chain links TRBV11-3 to TRBJ2-7, with D tentatively TRBD1 (5 bases). The CDR3 is made up of 11 amino acids. Trimming left V 5 bases short and J 6 bases short, with 8 bases between. Germline assignment: CDR1 SGHNT and CDR2 YENEEA. CDR3 coding DNA: TGTGCCAGCAGCGGTACAGGCGAGCAGTACTTC. It encodes CASSGTGEQYF. The full variable domain, with the rest looked up from reference TRBV11-3 and TRBJ2-7, is EAGVVQSPRYKIIEKKQPVAFWCNPISGHNTLYWYLQNLGQGPELLIRYENEEAVDDSQLPKDRFSAERLKGVDSTLKIQPAELGDSAVYLCASSGTGEQYFGPGTRLTVT.

This clonotype was detected a few times. This sequence joins TRBV7-2 and TRBJ2-7; perhaps D is TRBD1 or TRBD2 (5 bases each). V was trimmed by 1 base and J by 0 bases, leaving 13 bases between them. CDR1 and CDR2 (germline): SGHTA, FQGNSA. This CDR3 is 16 amino acids long. The CDR3 loop is CASSLVGVVGSYEQYF. In DNA form, the CDR3 reads TGTGCCAGCAGCTTAGTGGGGGTAGTTGGCTCCTACGAGCAGTACTTC.

This clonotype appeared a few times. The chain carries TRBV20-1 and TRBJ2-6; D uncertain. V shed 2 bases and J shed 0 bases, with 17 bases lying between them. CDR1 and CDR2 from the germline V gene are DFQATT and SNEGSKA (reference sequence). This CDR3 comprises 18 residues. CDR3 sequence reads: CSARNQYKPLSGANVLTF. The CDR3 DNA reads as TGCAGTGCTAGAAATCAGTACAAACCGCTCTCTGGGGCCAACGTCCTGACTTTC.

This clonotype was seen a few times. This rearrangement joins TRBV5-1 to TRBJ1-2; D not certain. Germline CDR1 SGHRS, CDR2 YFSETQ. CDR3 length equals 14 residues. V was cut by 1 base and J by 1 base, with 8 bases left in between. CDR3 amino acids: CASSLFGGNYGYTF. The CDR3 DNA sequence: TGCGCCAGCAGCTTGTTTGGCGGTAACTATGGCTACACCTTC.

Remarks on this clonotype: A clone one base away is much larger, so this may be a read error. Lacking the conserved final phenylalanine or tryptophan, this CDR3 likely reflects a read error. The rearrangement links TRBV12-5 to TRBJ1-1; perhaps TRBD1 as D (5 bases). V lost 4 bases and J lost 5, with 17 bases in between. Germline V gene sequence: CDR1 LGHNT, CDR2 FRNRAP. The CDR3 is made up of 15 amino acids. In DNA form, the CDR3 reads TGTGCTAGTGGTTACCCCAAGGGGAGACGGACTGAAGCTTTCCTT. This translates into CASGYPKGRRTEAFL.

V and J are TRBV3-1 and TRBJ2-1; either TRBD1 or TRBD2 may supply D (5 bases each). The CDR3 extends over 13 amino acids. Germline CDR1 is LGHDT and CDR2 is YNNKEL (reference sequence). V was cut by 4 bases and J by 7 bases, with 11 bases left in between. CDR3 loop: CASSRGRQNEQFF. CDR3 in DNA: TGTGCCAGCAGCCGGGGACGACAAAATGAGCAGTTCTTC.

The sample holds many counts of this clonotype. The chain joins TRBV28 to TRBJ1-4; 7 nucleotides align to TRBD1. CDR1 and CDR2 (germline): MDHEN, SYDVKM. V lost 4 bases to trimming and J lost 7 bases; unmatched junction nucleotides: 3. This CDR3 is built from 13 residues. DNA of the CDR3: TGTGCCAGCAGTTCGGGACAGTCTGAAAAACTGTTTTTT. It yields the protein CASSSGQSEKLFF. The variable domain in full, completed from reference TRBV28 and TRBJ1-4, reads DVKVTQSSRYLVKRTGEKVFLECVQDMDHENMFWYRQDPGLGLRLIYFSYDVKMKEKGDIPEGYSVSREKKERFSLILESASTNQTSMYLCASSSGQSEKLFFGSGTQLSVL.

This clonotype was counted only a few times. The chain is built from TRBV6-1 and TRBJ1-6; unclear D gene. Trimming stripped 8 bases from V and 2 bases from J, with 10 bases between. The CDR3 is 14 residues long. CDR1 and CDR2 (germline): MNHNS, SASEGT. The chain's CDR3 is CASGLSTYNSPLHF. CDR3 DNA sequence: TGTGCCAGCGGGCTATCGACCTATAATTCACCCCTCCACTTT.

The chain uses TRBV18 and TRBJ1-1; 9 positions match TRBD1. The length of the CDR3 is 14 residues. The junction had 3 bases not matched to a gene; V was cut back by 3 bases and J by 4 bases. CDR1 is KGHSH, CDR2 LQKENI, per germline. The CDR3 DNA follows: TGTGCCAGCTCACCCCGGGACAGGGTCACTGAAGCTTTCTTT. Protein: CASSPRDRVTEAFF. The whole variable domain, filled in from reference TRBV18 and TRBJ1-1, reads NAGVMQNPRHLVRRRGQEARLRCSPMKGHSHVYWYRQLPEEGLKFMVYLQKENIIDESGMPKERFSAEFPKEGPSILRIQQVVRGDSAAYFCASSPRDRVTEAFFGQGTRLTVV.

This clonotype turned up a few times. The CDR3 is CAISELYPGRYTDTQYF. CDR3 coding DNA: TGTGCCATCAGTGAGCTATACCCGGGACGGTACACAGATACGCAGTATTTT. The chain has TRBV10-3 and TRBJ2-3, with D perhaps matching TRBD1 or TRBD2 (5 bases each). Trimming left V 2 bases short and J 2 bases short, with 17 bases between. The CDR3 is made up of 17 amino acids. Germline V gene data show CDR1 as ENHRY and CDR2 as SYGVKD.

The chain employs TRBV20-1 and TRBJ2-1; no definite D call. The CDR3 totals 11 residues. Between the trimmed V and J ends, which lost 4 bases and 14 bases, there was a span of 15 bases. CDR1 and CDR2 (germline): DFQATT, SNEGSKA (reference sequence). The CDR3 DNA reads TGCAGTGCTAAGTCGACGGCTCGAGAGTTCTTC. It translates to CSAKSTAREFF.

The V call is TRBV7-2, the J call TRBJ1-1, with D uncertain. V lost 5 bases and J 9 bases, leaving 13 bases between the germline ends. This CDR3 is built from 12 residues. Germline V gene data show CDR1 as SGHTA and CDR2 as FQGNSA. This CDR3 reads CASSPRHAKAFF. The CDR3 DNA reads TGTGCCAGCAGCCCGAGGCATGCGAAAGCTTTCTTT.